The clone carrying this T cell receptor (beta chain) was recorded many times. This sample stems from a study of human T cells and chemical hapten exposure. Trimming at V came to 2 bases and at J to 5 bases, leaving 6 bases not matched to a gene. Germline lookup yields CDR1 MNHEY and CDR2 SVGEGT. CDR3 length: 14 amino acids. Indicated time point: patch test 2, 6 weeks after DPC sensitization. Noted treatment: therapeutic diphenylcyclopropenone sensitization with weekly scalp DPC. Library construction involved attaching unique molecular identifiers to individual cDNA molecules, which allowed quantitative, reproducible TCR counting. TCRdb processed the RACE reads anew with MiXCR; each CDR3 protein has one entry. The table shows fewer than 85,000 distinct CDR3 sequences, with roughly 11% occurring only once.

The J gene is TRBJ2-7, the V gene TRBV6-2 or TRBV6-3, with 7 bases that match TRBD1. The sequenced sample was whole blood, obtained in connection with sensitization to the hapten diphenylcyclopropenone (DPC). The clonotype comes from a man between 18 and 35 years old with alopecia areata. Some clones in this sample may be carry-over from other donors' samples. CDR3 residues: CASSYARGSDEQYV. Written as DNA, the CDR3 is TGTGCCAGCAGTTACGCCAGGGGGAGCGACGAGCAGTACGTC.